This T cell receptor (beta chain) appears in the sequencing data of a study of blood T cells in healthy people across ages. Findings and limits, study-wide: Considered underestimates were the diversity estimates obtained from one million T cells. As naive T cell percentage varied, TCR beta diversity correlated strongly with it.

The second PCR ran about 7 to 12 cycles with a sample-barcoded 5' primer and J-beta primers. All cDNA molecules were each tagged by a template-switch adaptor with 12 random nucleotides. Using its own MiXCR run on the 5' RACE reads, TCRdb lists one record per CDR3 protein. Of roughly 1.7 million distinct CDR3 sequences in the sample, about 31% were seen once. Trimming removed 8 bases at V and 10 bases at J, with 15 bases between. Germline V gene lookup returns CDR1 SNHLY and CDR2 FYNNEI. The CDR3 spans 12 residues. Ten milliliters of peripheral blood were drawn from each donor into EDTA-treated tubes. As regards this clonotype: Its antigen is unknown.

The receptor was derived from a woman aged 25 to 39 in good health. The sequenced material came from blood. This sequence joins TRBV2 and TRBJ2-1; perhaps D is TRBD1 or TRBD2 (5 bases each). The CDR3 here is CASRDGTYEQFF. For the CDR3, the DNA is TGTGCCAGCCGGGACGGGACCTACGAGCAGTTCTTC.